These 5 T cell receptor beta chains were all obtained from the same sample, sequenced in a study of blood T cell repertoires in COVID-19 (dated by TCRdb to 2018 to 2020). Libraries were made using the immunoSEQ multiplex PCR assay. TCRdb took over this immuneACCESS table, retaining in-frame rearrangements with V and J assigned. Such tables are incomplete; in checked studies, under half of the missing clones stem from an unresolved V gene, and the remainder is unexplained. Within this sample are approximately 150,000 clones, with around 85% of them counted one time only. The ten largest account for over 4.5% of the sample. Sample: peripheral blood. The receptor set was obtained from a human donor in a cohort sampled during active COVID-19.

The chain is built from TRBV5-8 and TRBJ2-6; D may be TRBD2 (5 bases). The V gene lost 6 bases and the J gene lost 0 bases, with 13 bases spanning the gap. The CDR3 is made up of 16 amino acids. From germline, CDR1 is SGHTS and CDR2 YDEGEE. CDR3 bases: TGTGCCAGCACCAGAAGAGGGATCTCTGGGGCCAACGTCCTGACTTTC. This translates into CASTRRGISGANVLTF.

J is TRBJ1-2 and V is TRBV2; D may be TRBD1 (6 bases). The CDR3 extends over 14 amino acids. Germline CDR1 SNHLY, CDR2 FYNNEI. V was shortened by 6 bases and J by 4 bases, with 15 bases between the two germline ends. CDR3 region: CASRRWLTGYGYTF. DNA for the CDR3: TGTGCCAGCAGAAGGTGGTTGACAGGCTATGGCTACACCTTC. Full variable domain (remainder filled in from reference TRBV2 and TRBJ1-2): EPEVTQTPSHQVTQMGQEVILRCVPISNHLYFYWYRQILGQKVEFLVSFYNNEISEKSEIFDDQFSVERPDGSNFTLKIRSTKLEDSAMYFCASRRWLTGYGYTFGSGTRLTVV.

This chain links TRBV30 with TRBJ2-7, with 8 nucleotides matching TRBD1. The CDR3 covers 14 residues. V shed 1 base and J 3 bases; nucleotides not matched to a gene: 5. Germline V lookup: CDR1 GTSNPN, CDR2 SVGIG (reference sequence). The CDR3 reads CAWSDGTGDYEQYF. The CDR3 nucleotides read TGTGCCTGGAGTGACGGGACAGGCGACTACGAGCAGTACTTC.

V and J are TRBV7-6 and TRBJ2-7; a weak D match, TRBD2 (5 bases). CDR1 is SGHVS, CDR2 FNYEAQ, per germline. The CDR3 is 13 amino acids. V was trimmed by 1 base and J by 5 bases, leaving 9 bases between them. CDR3 sequence reads: CASSLVQEDEQYF. The CDR3 region has the DNA TGTGCCAGCAGCTTAGTCCAGGAGGACGAGCAGTACTTC.

The chain has TRBV7-2 and TRBJ2-5; D is possibly TRBD1 (6 bases). The germline V and J ends were trimmed by 4 bases and 1 base, with 13 bases remaining between them. Germline lookup yields CDR1 SGHTA and CDR2 FQGNSA. The CDR3 extends over 15 amino acids. CDR3 loop: CASSSGAGPQETQYF. DNA for the CDR3: TGTGCCAGCAGCTCAGGGGCCGGGCCCCAAGAGACCCAGTACTTC.